This is a list of T cell receptor beta chains from one sample in a study of T cell responses to AZD1222 COVID-19 vaccine. Produced via immunoSEQ multiplex PCR; TCRdb's table is partial and in-frame only. The data contain about 110,000 clones, roughly 84% of them singletons. The sample in question was peripheral blood, obtained on day 0 of AZD1222 vaccination. The receptors were gathered from an adult in good health. CDR3s include the opening cysteine and the closing phenylalanine or tryptophan. Each record gives: D gene, clone size, J gene, V gene, CDR3 length, CDR3 DNA, CDR3 protein. D genes are given only for firm matches. Clone size is shown for a subset of rows, as once, few, many or a class of expanded clone.

>NA|NA|TRBJ2-1|TRBV5-1|14
TGCGCCAGCAGGAAGGACTGGTCCTACAATGAGCAGTTCTTC
CASRKDWSYNEQFF
>TRBD1|once|TRBJ2-7|TRBV19|14
TGTGCCAGTAGTATAGGACAGGGCCGAGGCGAGCAGTACTTC
CASSIGQGRGEQYF
>NA|NA|TRBJ1-5|TRBV14|14
TGTGCCAGCAGCCAAACAGGGCCCCAAGGGCCCCAGCATTTT
CASSQTGPQGPQHF
>TRBD1|once|TRBJ1-6|TRBV9|15
TGTGCCAGCAGCGCGGGACAGGGGGGAAATTCACCCCTCCACTTT
CASSAGQGGNSPLHF
>NA|NA|TRBJ2-5|TRBV29-1|13
TGCAGCGTTGATCCCAGGGTCCAAGAGACCCAGTACTTC
CSVDPRVQETQYF
>NA|NA|TRBJ1-1|TRBV7-6|14
TGTGCCAGCAGCTTAGGGGCAGCGAACACTGAAGCTTTCTTT
CASSLGAANTEAFF
>NA|NA|TRBJ2-2|TRBV6-4|15
TGTGCCAGCAGTGACTCCGGCGGCTACACCGGGGAGCTGTTTTTT
CASSDSGGYTGELFF
>TRBD1|NA|TRBJ1-5|TRBV19|16
TGTGCCAGTAACCACCGGGGAGGGGGCGCGGGTCAGCCCCAGCATTTT
CASNHRGGGAGQPQHF
>NA|NA|TRBJ1-6|TRBV7-9|16
TGTGCCAGCGGAAAAAGCGGGCAGGGGTATAATTCACCCCTCCACTTT
CASGKSGQGYNSPLHF
>TRBD2|NA|TRBJ2-3|TRBV14|16
TGTGCCAGCAGCCAAAGCCTAGCGGGGGGGCCGGATACGCAGTATTTT
CASSQSLAGGPDTQYF
>NA|NA|TRBJ2-3|TRBV27|15
TGTGCCAGCAGTTTATCGAGGCAATTTGGAGATACGCAGTATTTT
CASSLSRQFGDTQYF
>TRBD1|once|TRBJ2-1|TRBV10-3|13
TGTGCCATTCGACAGGGATCCGACAATGAGCAGTTCTTC
CAIRQGSDNEQFF
>NA|NA|TRBJ2-7|TRBV20-1|12
TGCAGTGCTAGTCCTCGGGGCTACGAGCAGTACTTC
CSASPRGYEQYF
>NA|NA|TRBJ2-7|TRBV18|14
TGTGCCAGCTCACCACCGGCGGAAACCTACGAGCAGTACTTC
CASSPPAETYEQYF
>NA|NA|TRBJ2-7|TRBV2|14
TGTGCCAGCAGGGGGGCCCGGGGGGCCGGGGAGCAGTACTTC
CASRGARGAGEQYF
>NA|NA|TRBJ1-3|TRBV30|13
TGTGCCTGGAGTTCCCGATCTGGAAACACCATATATTTT
CAWSSRSGNTIYF
>NA|NA|TRBJ1-4|TRBV5-1|15
TGCGCCAGCAGCTTGGGGACGGACCCCGGTGAAAAACTGTTTTTT
CASSLGTDPGEKLFF
>NA|NA|TRBJ1-6|TRBV7-8|15
TGTGCCAGCAGCTTAGGGTCGGCAGGGCTGTCACCCCTCCACTTT
CASSLGSAGLSPLHF
>NA|NA|TRBJ1-4|TRBV21-1|13
TGTGCCCATGATGGCCCGGAGGCGGAAAAACTGTTTTTT
CAHDGPEAEKLFF
>NA|few|TRBJ1-5|TRBV28|10
TGTGCCATCTCGGGGCAGCCCCAGCATTTT
CAISGQPQHF
>NA|NA|TRBJ1-2|TRBV28|17
TGTGCCAGCAGCCACTCCCCGGGCAGGGTTGATGGCGGTGGCTACACCTTC
CASSHSPGRVDGGGYTF
>TRBD1|NA|TRBJ2-7|TRBV24-1|17
TGTGCCACCAGTGATCCCACAGCTACAGGGGGCCCCTACGAGCAGTACTTC
CATSDPTATGGPYEQYF
>NA|NA|TRBJ1-1|TRBV10-3|15
TGTGCCATCAGTGACCGTGGGGGGCAGAGCACTGAAGCTTTCTTT
CAISDRGGQSTEAFF
>NA|NA|TRBJ2-5|TRBV6-5|13
TGTGCCAGCAGTTACTACACGGGAGAGACCCAGTACTTC
CASSYYTGETQYF
>NA|NA|TRBJ1-5|TRBV4-2|15
TGTGCCAGCAGCCAAGCGTCCAGGGGTGGCCAGCCCCAGCATTTT
CASSQASRGGQPQHF
>TRBD1|NA|TRBJ2-7|TRBV28|14
TGTGCCAGCAGAGGACAGGCCTTCACCTACGAGCAGTACTTC
CASRGQAFTYEQYF
>NA|NA|TRBJ2-1|TRBV13|14
TGTGCCAGCAGCCCGAAGCAGGGAAAGGGTGAGCAGTTCTTC
CASSPKQGKGEQFF
>NA|few|TRBJ1-3|TRBV9|19
TGTGCCAGCAGCTCCGGGGGACTAATCCTCTGCAGCTCTGGAAACACCATATATTTT
CASSSGGLILCSSGNTIYF
>TRBD1|NA|TRBJ2-6|TRBV30|14
TGTGCCTGGGACAGGGCCCCTGGGGCCAACGTCCTGACTTTC
CAWDRAPGANVLTF
>TRBD1|NA|TRBJ1-5|TRBV13|14
TGTGCCAGCAGCTTAGGGCAGGGGGGTCAGCCCCAGCATTTT
CASSLGQGGQPQHF
>NA|NA|TRBJ1-1|TRBV6-5|12
TGTGCCAGCGGAGTAAAGAACACTGAAGCTTTCTTT
CASGVKNTEAFF